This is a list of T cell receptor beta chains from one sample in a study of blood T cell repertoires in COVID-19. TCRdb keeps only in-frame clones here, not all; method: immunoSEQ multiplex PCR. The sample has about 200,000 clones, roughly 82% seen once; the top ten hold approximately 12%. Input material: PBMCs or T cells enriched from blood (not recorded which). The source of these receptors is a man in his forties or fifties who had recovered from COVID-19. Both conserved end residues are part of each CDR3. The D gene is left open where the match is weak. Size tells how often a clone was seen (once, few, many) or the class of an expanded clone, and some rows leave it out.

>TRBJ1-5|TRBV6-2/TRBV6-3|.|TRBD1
CASSYRHRDRGGYSNQPQHF
TGTGCCAGCAGTTATAGACACCGGGACAGGGGGGGGTATAGCAATCAGCCCCAGCATTTT
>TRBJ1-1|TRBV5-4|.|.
CASSLGWIGSLNTEAFF
TGTGCCAGCAGCCTAGGATGGATAGGGAGTTTGAACACTGAAGCTTTCTTT
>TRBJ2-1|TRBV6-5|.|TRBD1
CASSWDRGNEQFF
TGTGCCAGCAGCTGGGACAGGGGGAATGAGCAGTTCTTC
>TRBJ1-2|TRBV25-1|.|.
CASSEAGNYGYTF
TGTGCCAGCAGTGAGGCCGGGAACTATGGCTACACCTTC
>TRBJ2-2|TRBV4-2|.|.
CASSQGSRDGELFF
TGTGCCAGCAGCCAAGGATCCAGGGACGGGGAGCTGTTTTTT
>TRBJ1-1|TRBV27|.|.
CASSLSAGGAVTEAFF
TGTGCCAGCAGTTTATCGGCGGGGGGTGCGGTCACTGAAGCTTTCTTT
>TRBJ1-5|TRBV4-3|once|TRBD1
CASSQERGQGGQPQHF
TGCGCCAGCAGCCAAGAGAGGGGACAGGGGGGTCAGCCCCAGCATTTT
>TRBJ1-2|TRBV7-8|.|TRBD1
CASSGRTGGGYTF
TGTGCCAGCAGCGGCAGGACAGGGGGTGGCTACACCTTC
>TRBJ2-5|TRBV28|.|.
CASSSPARERTQYF
TGTGCCAGCAGTTCGCCGGCGAGGGAGCGGACCCAGTACTTC
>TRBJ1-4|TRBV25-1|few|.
CASSSATNEKLFF
TGTGCCAGCAGCAGTGCAACTAATGAAAAACTGTTTTTT
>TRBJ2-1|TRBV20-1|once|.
CKIPGVGQFF
TGCAAGATCCCAGGTGTTGGGCAGTTCTTC
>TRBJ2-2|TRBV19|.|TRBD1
CASRTGGNTGELFF
TGTGCCAGTAGGACAGGGGGGAACACCGGGGAGCTGTTTTTT
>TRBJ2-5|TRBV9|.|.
CASSVGGQETQYF
TGTGCCAGCAGCGTAGGAGGCCAAGAGACCCAGTACTTC
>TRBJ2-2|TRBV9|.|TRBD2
CASSPLAVNTGELFF
TGTGCCAGCAGCCCTCTAGCGGTGAACACCGGGGAGCTGTTTTTT
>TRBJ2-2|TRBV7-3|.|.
CASSPPSGQITGELFF
TGTGCCAGCAGCCCCCCCTCAGGGCAGATCACCGGGGAGCTGTTTTTT
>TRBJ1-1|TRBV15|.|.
CATSNSNTEAFF
TGTGCCACCAGCAACTCGAACACTGAAGCTTTCTTT
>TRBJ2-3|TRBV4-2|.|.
CASSLGGRESADTQYF
TGTGCCAGCAGCCTCGGGGGGCGGGAATCGGCAGATACGCAGTATTTT
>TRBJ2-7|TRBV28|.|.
CASSLRQEFKQYF
TGTGCCAGCAGTTTAAGACAGGAATTTAAGCAGTACTTC
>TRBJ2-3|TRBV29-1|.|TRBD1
CSVGPGGADTQYF
TGCAGCGTTGGTCCAGGGGGCGCAGATACGCAGTATTTT
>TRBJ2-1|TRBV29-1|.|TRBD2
CSVVLAAGHNEQFF
TGCAGCGTGGTCCTAGCGGCCGGTCACAATGAGCAGTTCTTC
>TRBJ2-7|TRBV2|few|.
CASRSGHSYEQYF
TGTGCCAGCAGGTCGGGACACTCCTACGAGCAGTACTTC
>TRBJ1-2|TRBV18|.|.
CASSPTGDIEGYTF
TGTGCCAGCTCACCTACAGGCGATATTGAAGGCTACACCTTC
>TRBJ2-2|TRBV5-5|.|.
CASSLRTANTGELFF
TGTGCCAGCAGCTTGAGGACAGCGAACACCGGGGAGCTGTTTTTT
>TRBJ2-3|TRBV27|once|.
CASASLGAQYF
TGTGCCAGCGCTTCGCTCGGGGCGCAGTATTTT